The TCR beta chain under discussion was sequenced for a study of cytotoxic CD8 clonotypes in ibrutinib-treated CLL (dated by TCRdb to the early 2020s). Regarding the complete study: The cohort was composed of about 10 relapsed/refractory and roughly 15 treatment-naive patients; IGHV unmutated status was identified in around 17 patients. Partial responses were observed in about 25 patients and complete responses in 2; after a median follow-up of around 68 months, remission was maintained in approximately 14 patients and progression was observed in some twelve. Response samples were taken after a median of 12 months on treatment, ranging from about 6 to 40 months. On average, each sample had hundreds of thousands of productive templates and under 95,000 productive rearrangements. Of the approximately 86 participants in the trial, about two dozen had longitudinal samples available. Cryopreserved peripheral blood mononuclear cells were obtained prior to treatment, at the time of response, and at either disease progression or sustained remission.

Approximately 2 micrograms of genomic DNA were extracted from cryopreserved PBMCs for TCR beta library preparation. Longitudinal blood samples from CLL patients receiving ibrutinib monotherapy were subjected to high-throughput TCR beta sequencing. The patients were enrolled in a single-center, open-label phase 2 trial of ibrutinib monotherapy. Details on this clone: Its binding antigen is unknown. Per-base qualities were not stored, and no clone one base away is much larger.

The paper's findings and limits, for the study overall: Clonality increased at ibrutinib response, stayed stable in sustained remission, and fell back toward baseline at progression. Public clonotypes were rare and either shrank or stayed stable during treatment, and the rise in clonality at ibrutinib response reflected expansion of private clonotypes. Baseline clonality was found to be higher than that of age-matched healthy donors and was strongly correlated with circulating CD8+ T-cell counts. Sampling times were not matched between sustained-remission and progressing patients, and lymph node repertoires were not studied.

Each clonotype received, on average, 10x coverage in deep resolution sequencing performed on a MiSeq, where the target depth lay between 1 in 1 million and 1 in 200,000 T cells. The immunoSEQ hsTCRB Kit was used to generate the TCR beta libraries. As for the original processing: The data were analyzed with ImmunoSEQ Analyzer and ImmunoSEQ Data Assistant, and V, D and J gene assignments followed IMGT definitions. Clonality, which ranges from 0 to 1, was calculated by subtracting the normalized Shannon entropy of productive rearrangement frequencies from one. Only overrepresented clonotypes making up at least 0.05% of each patient's repertoire were included in the public clonotype analysis. Some 13 age-matched healthy donor repertoires from immuneACCESS were used as controls for clonality. TCRdb limited this immuneACCESS table to in-frame rearrangements with V and J called. A share of clones is missing; checked studies link under half to unresolved V genes, and the rest is unexplained. The D gene and trimming were derived from the DNA, and the V and J assignments and clone size from that table. The sample table lists around 310,000 clones, around four fifths of them with a count of one. More than 6% of the sample is in the top ten clones.

Compared with germline, V lacks 4 bases and J lacks 8 bases; bases without a gene match: 7. CDR3 length: 14 amino acids, cysteine to phenylalanine. Kept here is only the CDR3 DNA, which spans 42 bases and is read in frame from base 1. Per the germline V gene, SGHTA is the CDR1 and FQGTGA is the CDR2. This TCR came from a human donor with chronic lymphocytic leukemia. The specimen was PBMCs, collected before ibrutinib treatment. Here the chain combines TRBV7-3 and TRBJ2-1, with 8 bases aligning to TRBD1. CDR3 loop: CASSSDRVGDEQFF. The DNA sequence follows: TGTGCCAGCAGCTCGGACAGGGTTGGGGATGAGCAGTTCTTC.